The T cell receptor (beta chain) under discussion was sequenced for a study of cytomegalovirus exposure and HLA in healthy donors. This CDR3 contains 15 residues. Germline V gene sequence: CDR1 SEHNR, CDR2 FQNEAQ (reference sequence). The V gene lost 5 bases and the J gene lost 4 bases, with 14 bases spanning the gap. As for this clone: The antigen is unknown.

In the PCR, 60 Vbeta and 13 Jbeta primers were used. Profiled with immunoSEQ multiplex PCR; TCRdb holds only in-frame clones, not every one. The sample contains about 97,000 clones, approximately 70% of which appear only once. Nominal health characterized the donors when sampled, though unrecorded immune exposures were likely. Study-wide findings and caveats: A prior analysis recorded that most TCR beta V segments were productive about 87% or about 30% of the time.

Sequencing was done on a sample of PBMCs. The chain is built from TRBV7-9 and TRBJ2-2; maybe TRBD1 (6 bases). This clonotype originated in a man in his forties in good health and CMV-seronegative. CDR3 in amino acids: CASSQGKSLTGELFF. For the CDR3, the DNA is TGTGCCAGCAGCCAGGGGAAGAGCCTCACCGGGGAGCTGTTTTTT.